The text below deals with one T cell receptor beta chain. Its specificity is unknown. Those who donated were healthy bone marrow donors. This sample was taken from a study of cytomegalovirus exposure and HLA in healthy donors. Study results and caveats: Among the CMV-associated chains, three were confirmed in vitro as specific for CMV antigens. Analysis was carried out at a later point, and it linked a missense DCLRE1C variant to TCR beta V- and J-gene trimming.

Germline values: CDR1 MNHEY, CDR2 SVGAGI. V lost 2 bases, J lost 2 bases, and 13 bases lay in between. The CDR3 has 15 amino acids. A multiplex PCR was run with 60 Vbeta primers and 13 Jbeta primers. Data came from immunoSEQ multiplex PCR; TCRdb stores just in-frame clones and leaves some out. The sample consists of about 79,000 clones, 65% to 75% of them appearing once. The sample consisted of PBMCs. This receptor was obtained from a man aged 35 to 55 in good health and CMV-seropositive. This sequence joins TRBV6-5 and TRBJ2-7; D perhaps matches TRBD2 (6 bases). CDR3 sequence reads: CASSYGGGTAYEQYF. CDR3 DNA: TGTGCCAGCAGTTACGGTGGGGGGACGGCCTACGAGCAGTACTTC.